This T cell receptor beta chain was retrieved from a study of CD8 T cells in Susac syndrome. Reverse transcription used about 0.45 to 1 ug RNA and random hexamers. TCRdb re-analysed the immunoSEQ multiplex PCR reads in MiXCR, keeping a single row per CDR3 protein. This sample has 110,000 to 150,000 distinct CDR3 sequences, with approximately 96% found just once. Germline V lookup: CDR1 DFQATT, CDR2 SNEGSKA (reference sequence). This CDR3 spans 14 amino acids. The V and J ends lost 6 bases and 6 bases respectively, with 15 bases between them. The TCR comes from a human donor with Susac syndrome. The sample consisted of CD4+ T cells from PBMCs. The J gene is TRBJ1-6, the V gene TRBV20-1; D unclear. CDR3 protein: CSAPRSGFNSPLHF. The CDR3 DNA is TGCAGTGCCCCAAGGTCCGGGTTTAATTCACCCCTCCACTTT.